The T cell receptor beta chain under discussion was sequenced for a study of beta chain features in type 1 diabetes. Study in general: Sorted cells examined across all samples numbered 107,917,701.

General study results and limits: Over-representation of high TCR-expressing cells was a possible consequence of cDNA sequencing. Moderate but significant shortening of TCRB CDR3s was recorded in all four CD4+ subsets from Type 1 diabetes patients.

Trimming took 4 bases from V and 13 from J, leaving 14 bases between them. This CDR3 comprises 12 residues. Germline V lookup: CDR1 SGHRS, CDR2 YFSETQ. The authors reverse transcribed all of the isolated RNA, so sequencing captured expressed TCRB transcripts. Generated by immunoSEQ multiplex PCR, the TCRdb table keeps only in-frame clones and is missing some. The repertoire holds around 40,000 clones, roughly 70% seen once, with more than 2% in the top ten. Naive, central memory, regulatory and stem cell-like memory cells within the CD4+ compartment were sorted using CD45RO/CCR7/CD25/CD127/CD95/CD27. On this clone: What it binds is not known.

The chain uses TRBV5-1 and TRBJ1-4, with D perhaps TRBD1 (6 bases). The receptor was derived from a young woman with type 1 diabetes. Sequences were obtained from Tregs from blood. The chain's CDR3 is CASSGDGTLLFF. The DNA of the CDR3 is TGCGCCAGCAGCGGAGACGGGACATTACTGTTTTTT. Drawing the rest from reference TRBV5-1 and TRBJ1-4, the complete variable domain is KAGVTQTPRYLIKTRGQQVTLSCSPISGHRSVSWYQQTPGQGLQFLFEYFSETQRNKGNFPGRFSGRQFSNSRSEMNVSTLELGDSALYLCASSGDGTLLFFGSGTQLSVL.